This TCR beta chain was captured by sequencing in a study of T cell changes during pregnancy in multiple sclerosis. This CDR3 has 17 amino acids. Trimming at V came to 3 bases and at J to 2 bases, leaving 11 bases not matched to a gene. Germline V gene data show CDR1 as MNHEY and CDR2 as SMNVEV (reference sequence). Sequencing used immunoSEQ multiplex PCR; TCRdb keeps in-frame clones, though not all of them. The repertoire holds about 59,000 clones, with approximately 94% as singletons. The V gene is TRBV27, the J gene TRBJ2-3; TRBD1 matches 7 bases. This specimen consisted of CD8+ T cells from peripheral blood mononuclear cells, obtained after pregnancy. The TCR sequence derives from a female donor with multiple sclerosis, enrolled in a pregnancy study. The CDR3 loop reads CASSFSGGRASTDTQYF. Written as DNA, the CDR3 is TGTGCCAGCAGTTTCTCAGGGGGACGAGCTTCCACAGATACGCAGTATTTT.